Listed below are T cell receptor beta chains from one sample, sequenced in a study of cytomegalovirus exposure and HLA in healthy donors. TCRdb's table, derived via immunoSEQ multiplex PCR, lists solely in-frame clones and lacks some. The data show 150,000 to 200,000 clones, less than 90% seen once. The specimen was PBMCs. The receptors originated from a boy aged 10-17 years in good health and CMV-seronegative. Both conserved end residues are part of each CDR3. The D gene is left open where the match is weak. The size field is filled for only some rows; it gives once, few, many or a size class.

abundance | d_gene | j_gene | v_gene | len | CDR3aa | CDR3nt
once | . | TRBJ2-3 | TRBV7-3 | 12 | CASSLGGTTLYF | TGTGCCAGCAGCTTAGGTGGTACTACGTTGTATTTT
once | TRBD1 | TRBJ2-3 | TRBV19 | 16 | CASSKDRGIGTDTQYF | TGTGCCAGTAGTAAAGACAGGGGCATCGGCACAGATACGCAGTATTTT
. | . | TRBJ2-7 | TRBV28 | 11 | CASSLSGAPYF | TGTGCCAGCAGTTTATCAGGGGCCCCGTACTTC
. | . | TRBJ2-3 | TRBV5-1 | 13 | CASSLNLRDTQYF | TGCGCCAGCAGCTTGAATTTGCGGGATACGCAGTACTTT
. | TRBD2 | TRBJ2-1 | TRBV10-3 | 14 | CAISGTSGNNEQFF | TGTGCCATCAGTGGGACTAGCGGTAACAATGAGCAGTTCTTC
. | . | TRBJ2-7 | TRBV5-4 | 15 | CASSPGGAGAYEQYF | TGTGCCAGCAGCCCAGGGGGAGCGGGAGCCTACGAGCAGTACTTC
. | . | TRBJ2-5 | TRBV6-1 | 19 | CASSEALRDIWVGWETQYF | TGTGCCAGCAGTGAAGCGCTTCGGGACATTTGGGTTGGGTGGGAGACCCAGTACTTC
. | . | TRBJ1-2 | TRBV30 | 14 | CAWSNPDQSGGYTF | TGTGCCTGGAGTAACCCGGACCAGAGCGGGGGCTACACCTTC
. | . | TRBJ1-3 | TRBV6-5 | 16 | CASSYEGGIVGNTIYF | TGTGCCAGCAGCTACGAGGGGGGGATCGTCGGAAACACCATATATTTT
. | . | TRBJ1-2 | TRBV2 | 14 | CASSEEGNNYGYTF | TGTGCCAGCAGTGAAGAGGGGAATAACTATGGCTACACCTTC
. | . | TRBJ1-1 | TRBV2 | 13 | CASSVSENTEAFF | TGTGCCAGCAGTGTTTCAGAAAACACTGAAGCTTTCTTT
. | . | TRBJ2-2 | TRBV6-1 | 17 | CASSGRRVRFATGELFF | TGTGCCAGCAGTGGCCGACGGGTGCGATTCGCCACCGGGGAGCTGTTTTTT
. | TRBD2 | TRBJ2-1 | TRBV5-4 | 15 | CASSLVGGGEDEQFF | TGTGCCAGCAGCTTGGTGGGGGGAGGGGAGGATGAGCAGTTCTTC
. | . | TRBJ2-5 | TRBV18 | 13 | CASSKGLGETQYF | TGTGCCAGTTCCAAGGGACTGGGAGAGACCCAGTACTTC
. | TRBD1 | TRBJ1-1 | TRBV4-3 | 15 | CASSQEGRGLTEAFF | TGCGCCAGCAGCCAAGAAGGCAGGGGGCTAACTGAAGCTTTCTTT
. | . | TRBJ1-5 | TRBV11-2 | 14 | CASSLEFSGQPQHF | TGTGCCAGCAGCTTAGAATTTTCGGGTCAGCCCCAGCATTTT
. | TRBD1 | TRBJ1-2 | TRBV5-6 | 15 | CASSLGDRGGYGYTF | TGTGCCAGCAGCTTGGGGGACAGGGGGGGCTATGGCTACACCTTC
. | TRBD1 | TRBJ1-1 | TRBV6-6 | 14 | CASSYSLTGPEAFF | TGTGCCAGCAGTTACTCATTGACAGGGCCTGAAGCTTTCTTT
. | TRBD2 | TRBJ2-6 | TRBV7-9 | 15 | CASSLGGSGANVLTF | TGTGCCAGCAGCCTCGGGGGGTCTGGGGCCAACGTCCTGACTTTC
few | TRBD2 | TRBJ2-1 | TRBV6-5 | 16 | CASSYRTSGRNNEQFF | TGTGCCAGCAGTTACCGGACTAGCGGAAGAAACAATGAGCAGTTCTTC
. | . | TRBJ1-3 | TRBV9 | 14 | CASSSRVAGNTIYF | TGTGCCAGCAGCTCGAGGGTTGCTGGAAACACCATATATTTT
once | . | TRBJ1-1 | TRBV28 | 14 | CASSGGLKNTEAFF | TGTGCCAGCAGTGGGGGACTTAAGAACACTGAAGCTTTCTTT
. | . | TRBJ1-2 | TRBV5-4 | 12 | CASTFGQHGYTF | TGTGCCAGCACCTTCGGACAGCATGGCTACACCTTC
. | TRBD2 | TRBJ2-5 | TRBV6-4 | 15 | CASSPSGGAAETQYF | TGTGCCAGCAGCCCTAGCGGGGGGGCCGCAGAGACCCAGTACTTC
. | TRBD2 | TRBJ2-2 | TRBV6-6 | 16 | CASSRRVAGFTGELFF | TGTGCCAGCAGTCGCCGGGTAGCGGGATTCACCGGGGAGCTGTTTTTT
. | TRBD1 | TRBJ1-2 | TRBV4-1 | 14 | CASSQAGTAYGYTF | TGCGCCAGCAGCCAAGCCGGGACAGCCTATGGCTACACCTTC
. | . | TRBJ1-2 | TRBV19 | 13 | CASSAWEGGGYTF | TGTGCCAGTAGTGCTTGGGAGGGTGGCGGCTACACCTTC
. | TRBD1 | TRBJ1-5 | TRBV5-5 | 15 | CASSFTGTDYQPQHF | TGTGCCAGCAGCTTCACCGGGACAGATTATCAGCCCCAGCATTTT
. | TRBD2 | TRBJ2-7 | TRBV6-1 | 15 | CASSEPPGGATEQYF | TGTGCCAGCAGTGAACCCCCGGGGGGGGCGACCGAGCAGTACTTC
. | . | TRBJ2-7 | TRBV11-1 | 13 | CASSRIVTHEQYF | TGTGCCAGCAGCCGTATAGTAACCCACGAGCAGTACTTC
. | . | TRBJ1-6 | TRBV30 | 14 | CAWSDSLQGSPLHF | TGTGCCTGGAGTGACAGTCTGCAGGGTTCACCCCTCCACTTT
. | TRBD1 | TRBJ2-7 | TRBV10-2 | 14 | CASSGTGSPYEQYF | TGCGCCAGCAGTGGGACAGGGAGCCCCTACGAGCAGTACTTC
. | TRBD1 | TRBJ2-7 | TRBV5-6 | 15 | CASITSGQGKDEQYF | TGTGCCAGCATCACGTCGGGACAGGGTAAGGACGAGCAGTACTTC
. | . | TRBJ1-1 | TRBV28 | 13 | CASTRTANTEAFF | TGTGCCAGCACCAGGACAGCAAACACTGAAGCTTTCTTT
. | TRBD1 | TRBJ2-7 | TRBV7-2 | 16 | CASSSRGPSTSYEQYF | TGTGCCAGCAGCTCCAGGGGGCCTTCGACTTCCTACGAGCAGTACTTC
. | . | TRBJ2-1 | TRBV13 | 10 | CASSSREQFF | TGTGCCAGCAGCTCCAGGGAGCAGTTCTTC
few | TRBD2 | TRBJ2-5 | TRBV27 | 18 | CASRPPRLAGGVGETQYF | TGTGCCAGCCGCCCCCCCAGGCTAGCGGGAGGGGTGGGAGAGACCCAGTACTTC